The next 7 T cell receptor beta chains were all read from a single sample in a study of cytomegalovirus exposure and HLA in healthy donors. Profiling relied on immunoSEQ multiplex PCR, and the TCRdb table lists in-frame clones only, not all of them. Of 97,000 or so clones in the sample, 87% are singletons; the top ten hold approximately 6.3%. The sample was PBMCs. The origin of the receptors is a man aged 18 to 30 in good health and CMV-seropositive.

V gene TRBV5-4 combines with J gene TRBJ2-7, with 7 bases aligning to TRBD1. Germline trimming cut 4 bases from V and 4 bases from J; bases unmatched to any gene: 11. CDR3 size: 15 residues. Per the germline V gene, CDR1 is SGHNT and CDR2 is YYREEE (reference sequence). The CDR3 sequence is CASSPDRDRQYEQYF. The CDR3 DNA follows: TGTGCCAGCAGCCCCGACCGGGACAGACAGTACGAGCAGTACTTC.

This sequence joins TRBV11-3 and TRBJ2-7; D possibly corresponds to TRBD2 (5 bases). Trimming shortened V by 0 bases and J by 7 bases, and 13 bases separated the two germline ends. Germline V gives CDR1 SGHNT, CDR2 YENEEA. This CDR3 has 14 residues. For the CDR3, the DNA is TGTGCCAGCAGCTTAGATTATCTACGGGGTGAGCAGTACTTC. This sequence encodes CASSLDYLRGEQYF.

This clone was picked up one time. V is TRBV6-5 and J is TRBJ2-7, with D possibly being TRBD2 (6 bases). Germline V gene sequence: CDR1 MNHEY, CDR2 SVGAGI. The CDR3 runs 15 residues. V lost 5 bases and J 7 bases, leaving 21 bases between the germline ends. The CDR3 spells CASSPRTTLPGEQYF. CDR3 DNA sequence: TGTGCCAGCAGTCCGCGGACTACCCTCCCCGGGGAGCAGTACTTC.

The chain carries TRBV6-5 and TRBJ2-2; TRBD1 might be the D (5 bases). There are 13 residues in the CDR3. The V end lost 7 bases, the J end lost 6 bases, and 12 bases lay between the germline ends. CDR1 and CDR2 (germline): MNHEY, SVGAGI. CDR3 in amino acids: CASTTGLAGELFF. For the CDR3, the DNA is TGTGCCAGCACCACAGGTCTTGCCGGGGAGCTGTTTTTT.

The chain recombines TRBV7-9 with TRBJ2-3; D is perhaps TRBD2 (6 bases). CDR1 is SEHNR, CDR2 FQNEAQ, per germline (reference sequence). Between the trimmed V and J ends, which lost 4 bases and 6 bases, there was a span of 14 bases. The CDR3 sequence is 14 residues long. CDR3 sequence reads: CASSYLAARDTQYF. In nucleotides, the CDR3 is TGTGCCAGCAGCTACTTAGCGGCGAGGGATACGCAGTATTTT.

The chain couples TRBV29-1 to TRBJ2-3; 7 bases are shared with TRBD2. Germline lookup yields CDR1 SQVTM and CDR2 ANQGSEA. The V and J ends lost 0 bases and 4 bases, in that order; junction bases with no gene match: 10. This CDR3 contains 16 residues. The CDR3 spells CSVEDMTGGSSDTQYF. The CDR3 coding sequence is TGCAGCGTTGAAGATATGACGGGAGGTTCCTCAGATACGCAGTATTTT.

This clone was seen just once. The chain uses TRBV4-3 and TRBJ1-1; TRBD1 matches at 7 bases. In germline, CDR1 is LGHNA, CDR2 YSLEER. The CDR3 totals 15 residues. Germline trimming cut 0 bases from V and 1 base from J; bases unmatched to any gene: 2. The DNA of the CDR3 is TGCGCCAGCAGCCAAGAATCAGGGGGGAACACTGAAGCTTTCTTT. The encoded protein is CASSQESGGNTEAFF.